A selection of T cell receptor beta chains follows, all from one sample in a study of blood T cell repertoires in COVID-19. Clones were read by immunoSEQ multiplex PCR, and TCRdb kept only the in-frame ones, dropping some. The table has roughly 140,000 clones, around 81% seen once; the top ten hold around 6.2%. The specimen sequenced was PBMCs or T cells enriched from blood (not recorded which). These receptors were taken from a woman aged 40 to 50 who had recovered from COVID-19. Both conserved end residues are part of each CDR3. A D gene is named only where the DNA matches it firmly. Size is omitted from some rows. Given values are once, few, many or a class for expanded clones.

V: TRBV19; length: 13; size: -; J: TRBJ2-3; D: TRBD1; CDR3: CASSWTGADTQYF; DNA: TGTGCCAGTAGTTGGACAGGTGCAGATACGCAGTATTTT
V: TRBV5-1; length: 13; size: -; J: TRBJ1-2; D: -; CDR3: CASSPAGAGGYTF; DNA: TGCGCCAGCAGCCCCGCAGGGGCAGGTGGCTACACCTTC
V: TRBV9; length: 13; size: -; J: TRBJ1-2; D: -; CDR3: CASSVGEGYGYTF; DNA: TGTGCCAGCAGCGTAGGAGAGGGCTATGGCTACACCTTC
V: TRBV6-1; length: 13; size: -; J: TRBJ2-4; D: -; CDR3: CASSDGYKNIQYF; DNA: TGTGCCAGCAGTGACGGGTACAAAAACATTCAGTACTTC
V: TRBV30; length: 14; size: many; J: TRBJ2-1; D: TRBD1; CDR3: CAWNRDRGIDEQFF; DNA: TGTGCCTGGAACCGGGACAGGGGTATCGATGAGCAGTTCTTC
V: TRBV6-5; length: 12; size: -; J: TRBJ2-7; D: -; CDR3: CAVSATRDEQYF; DNA: TGTGCAGTCAGCGCCACGAGGGACGAGCAGTACTTC
V: TRBV3-1/TRBV3-2; length: 15; size: -; J: TRBJ1-1; D: -; CDR3: CASSPMGRGHTEAFF; DNA: TGTGCCAGCAGCCCCATGGGGCGGGGGCACACTGAAGCTTTCTTT
V: TRBV24-1; length: 19; size: few; J: TRBJ2-1; D: TRBD2; CDR3: CATDPLGTSGIVWHNEQFF; DNA: TGTGCCACCGACCCCTTGGGGACTAGCGGGATTGTTTGGCACAATGAGCAGTTCTTC
V: TRBV6-5; length: 14; size: -; J: TRBJ2-1; D: -; CDR3: CASRAPGEHNEQFF; DNA: TGTGCCAGCAGGGCCCCGGGGGAGCACAATGAGCAGTTCTTC
V: TRBV14; length: 14; size: -; J: TRBJ2-7; D: TRBD1; CDR3: CASSFFRTGGEQYF; DNA: TGTGCCAGCAGTTTTTTTAGGACAGGGGGCGAGCAGTACTTC
V: TRBV5-1; length: 18; size: -; J: TRBJ2-7; D: TRBD2; CDR3: CASSLGPSGRTTTYEQYF; DNA: TGCGCCAGCAGCTTGGGGCCTAGCGGGAGGACTACTACCTACGAGCAGTACTTC
V: TRBV19; length: 16; size: -; J: TRBJ2-5; D: -; CDR3: CASSPRGGRYQETQYF; DNA: TGTGCCAGTAGCCCCCGTGGAGGAAGGTACCAAGAGACCCAGTACTTC
V: TRBV5-4; length: 15; size: -; J: TRBJ2-1; D: TRBD2; CDR3: CASSSGLAGGVEQFF; DNA: TGTGCCAGCAGCTCCGGACTAGCGGGGGGTGTTGAGCAGTTCTTC
V: TRBV19; length: 12; size: -; J: TRBJ2-1; D: -; CDR3: CASSAGLSEQFF; DNA: TGTGCCAGTAGTGCCGGACTAAGTGAGCAGTTCTTC
V: TRBV5-6; length: 14; size: -; J: TRBJ2-7; D: -; CDR3: CASSNQGIPYEQYF; DNA: TGTGCCAGCAGCAATCAGGGAATTCCGTACGAGCAGTACTTC
V: TRBV6-1; length: 16; size: -; J: TRBJ1-6; D: TRBD1; CDR3: CASSERQGALNSPLHF; DNA: TGTGCCAGCAGTGAGAGACAGGGAGCCCTGAATTCACCCCTCCACTTT
V: TRBV18; length: 13; size: -; J: TRBJ2-3; D: -; CDR3: CASSLSTRDTQYF; DNA: TGTGCCAGCTCACTGTCGACTAGAGATACGCAGTATTTT
V: TRBV23-1; length: 16; size: -; J: TRBJ1-1; D: TRBD1; CDR3: CASSSGTGGLDTEAFF; DNA: TGCGCCAGCAGCTCCGGGACAGGGGGCTTGGACACTGAAGCTTTCTTT
V: TRBV5-8; length: 17; size: -; J: TRBJ2-3; D: TRBD1; CDR3: CASSLAHGTGQTDTQYF; DNA: TGTGCCAGCAGCTTGGCCCATGGGACAGGGCAAACAGATACGCAGTATTTT
V: TRBV18; length: 14; size: -; J: TRBJ1-5; D: -; CDR3: CASSLQGIDQPQHF; DNA: TGTGCCAGCTCACTACAGGGAATCGATCAGCCCCAGCATTTT
V: TRBV21-1; length: 16; size: -; J: TRBJ2-7; D: -; CDR3: CASSNQDREVSYEQYF; DNA: TGTGCCAGCAGCAACCAAGACAGGGAGGTCTCCTACGAGCAGTACTTC
V: TRBV7-3; length: 14; size: -; J: TRBJ2-2; D: -; CDR3: CASSSGQFTGELFF; DNA: TGTGCCAGCAGCTCCGGACAGTTCACCGGGGAGCTGTTTTTT
V: TRBV9; length: 18; size: -; J: TRBJ2-2; D: TRBD2; CDR3: CASSQSLTSGRGDGELFF; DNA: TGTGCCAGCAGCCAAAGTTTGACTAGCGGGAGAGGTGACGGGGAGCTGTTTTTT
V: TRBV30; length: 13; size: -; J: TRBJ2-7; D: TRBD1; CDR3: CAWSLGTGAEQYF; DNA: TGTGCCTGGAGTCTTGGGACAGGGGCTGAGCAGTACTTC
V: TRBV5-1; length: 15; size: once; J: TRBJ2-1; D: TRBD1; CDR3: CASSSTGGRGNEQFF; DNA: TGCGCCAGCAGCTCCACAGGGGGGCGAGGGAATGAGCAGTTCTTC
V: TRBV18; length: 12; size: -; J: TRBJ1-1; D: -; CDR3: CASSVGYTEAFF; DNA: TGTGCCAGCTCCGTGGGCTACACTGAAGCTTTCTTT
V: TRBV30; length: 13; size: -; J: TRBJ1-1; D: -; CDR3: CAWHRDLNTEAFF; DNA: TGTGCCTGGCACCGGGACTTGAACACTGAAGCTTTCTTT
V: TRBV2; length: 15; size: -; J: TRBJ1-2; D: TRBD1; CDR3: CASLRTQGARGGYTF; DNA: TGTGCCAGCCTCAGAACACAGGGGGCGCGAGGTGGCTACACCTTC
V: TRBV5-1; length: 17; size: -; J: TRBJ2-7; D: TRBD2; CDR3: CASSSLSSGSGSYEQYF; DNA: TGCGCCAGCAGCAGCCTTTCGAGCGGGAGTGGGTCCTACGAGCAGTACTTC
V: TRBV2; length: 13; size: -; J: TRBJ1-1; D: -; CDR3: CASRTGPNTEAFF; DNA: TGTGCCAGCAGAACAGGGCCGAATACTGAAGCTTTCTTT
V: TRBV10-2; length: 13; size: -; J: TRBJ1-6; D: TRBD1; CDR3: CASRTGDNSPLHF; DNA: TGCGCCAGCAGGACAGGGGATAATTCACCCCTCCACTTT
V: TRBV19; length: 12; size: -; J: TRBJ1-2; D: -; CDR3: CASSIFRDGYTF; DNA: TGTGCCAGTAGTATTTTCAGGGATGGCTACACCTTC
V: TRBV24-1; length: 12; size: -; J: TRBJ2-5; D: -; CDR3: CATSAVGETQYF; DNA: TGTGCCACCAGTGCCGTCGGGGAGACCCAGTACTTC
V: TRBV13; length: 15; size: -; J: TRBJ2-3; D: -; CDR3: CASSSTRVGADTQYF; DNA: TGTGCCAGCAGCTCGACTAGGGTTGGGGCAGATACGCAGTATTTT
V: TRBV5-1; length: 16; size: -; J: TRBJ2-5; D: -; CDR3: CASSLVRQGIQETQYF; DNA: TGCGCCAGCAGCTTGGTCCGTCAGGGGATTCAAGAGACCCAGTACTTC
V: TRBV9; length: 14; size: -; J: TRBJ2-1; D: -; CDR3: CASSVGSTAGEQFF; DNA: TGTGCCAGCAGCGTAGGCTCCACAGCCGGTGAGCAGTTCTTC
V: TRBV29-1; length: 15; size: -; J: TRBJ2-7; D: TRBD1; CDR3: CSVRTGGVKSYEQYF; DNA: TGCAGCGTTCGAACAGGGGGCGTCAAATCCTACGAGCAGTACTTC
V: TRBV7-9; length: 16; size: -; J: TRBJ2-7; D: -; CDR3: CASSLGERANSYEQYF; DNA: TGTGCCAGCAGCTTGGGCGAGCGGGCAAACTCCTACGAGCAGTACTTC
V: TRBV15; length: 15; size: -; J: TRBJ1-1; D: -; CDR3: CATSRDPDSSTEAFF; DNA: TGTGCCACCAGCAGAGACCCCGACAGTTCGACTGAAGCTTTCTTT
V: TRBV12-3/TRBV12-4; length: 13; size: -; J: TRBJ2-7; D: TRBD1; CDR3: CASSRTGTHEQYF; DNA: TGTGCCAGCAGCCGGACAGGGACCCACGAGCAGTACTTC
V: TRBV5-4; length: 15; size: -; J: TRBJ2-1; D: TRBD1; CDR3: CASSSDRGYYNEQFF; DNA: TGTGCCAGCAGCTCAGACAGGGGTTACTACAATGAGCAGTTCTTC
V: TRBV9; length: 16; size: -; J: TRBJ2-1; D: -; CDR3: CASSVGGSRTYNEQFF; DNA: TGTGCCAGCAGCGTAGGCGGTAGCCGTACCTACAATGAGCAGTTCTTC
V: TRBV4-1; length: 13; size: -; J: TRBJ1-1; D: -; CDR3: CASSQDQGTEAFF; DNA: TGCGCCAGCAGCCAAGATCAGGGCACTGAAGCTTTCTTT
V: TRBV19; length: 15; size: -; J: TRBJ1-1; D: TRBD1; CDR3: CASTRGDRDSPHAFF; DNA: TGTGCCAGTACCCGAGGGGACAGGGACTCCCCACATGCTTTCTTT
V: TRBV7-9; length: 14; size: -; J: TRBJ1-2; D: -; CDR3: CASSPLGRNYGYTF; DNA: TGTGCCAGCAGCCCCCTGGGGCGTAACTATGGCTACACCTTC
V: TRBV19; length: 14; size: -; J: TRBJ2-7; D: -; CDR3: CASSIDGTRREQYF; DNA: TGTGCCAGTAGTATAGATGGTACTAGGCGGGAGCAGTACTTC
V: TRBV15; length: 16; size: -; J: TRBJ2-2; D: TRBD1; CDR3: CATSTHRGHGTGELFF; DNA: TGTGCCACCAGCACCCACAGGGGGCATGGCACCGGGGAGCTGTTTTTT
V: TRBV9; length: 15; size: -; J: TRBJ2-7; D: TRBD2; CDR3: CASSMGTSGTYEQYF; DNA: TGTGCCAGCAGCATGGGGACTAGCGGAACCTACGAGCAGTACTTC
V: TRBV5-1; length: 14; size: -; J: TRBJ1-1; D: -; CDR3: CASSEGLRNTEAFF; DNA: TGCGCCAGCAGCGAGGGACTGAGGAACACTGAAGCTTTCTTT
V: TRBV19; length: 14; size: -; J: TRBJ2-5; D: TRBD2; CDR3: CASSISAGVETQYF; DNA: TGTGCCAGTAGTATATCAGCGGGAGTAGAGACCCAGTACTTC
V: TRBV5-1; length: 14; size: -; J: TRBJ2-1; D: -; CDR3: CASSYGTFDNEQFF; DNA: TGCGCCAGCAGCTACGGGACTTTTGACAATGAGCAGTTCTTC
V: TRBV19; length: 17; size: once; J: TRBJ2-5; D: TRBD2; CDR3: CASSPLVTSGGWETQYF; DNA: TGTGCCAGTAGTCCCTTGGTGACTAGCGGCGGATGGGAGACCCAGTACTTC
V: TRBV12-3/TRBV12-4; length: 13; size: -; J: TRBJ2-1; D: -; CDR3: CASSLEGPVGGFF; DNA: TGTGCCAGCAGTTTAGAGGGCCCCGTGGGGGGATTCTTC
V: TRBV2; length: 13; size: -; J: TRBJ2-3; D: -; CDR3: CASRGIATDTQYF; DNA: TGTGCCAGCAGGGGTATAGCAACAGATACGCAGTATTTT
V: TRBV20-1; length: 11; size: -; J: TRBJ2-7; D: -; CDR3: CSARTGYEQYF; DNA: TGCAGTGCTAGGACGGGTTACGAGCAGTACTTC